These 5 T cell receptor delta chains originate from one sample sequenced in a study of γδ T cells in repeated Plasmodium falciparum infection. Vgamma9/Vdelta2+ and Vdelta2-negative gammadelta T cells were flow-sorted from PBMC for bulk sequencing. TCRdb re-processed the multiplex PCR reads via CATT. Among more than 45,000 delta-chain clones listed, around 1.7% were seen once. The sample taken for sequencing was gamma-delta T cells from blood. Receptors were obtained from a pool of human donors (malaria-infected and uninfected, not separated).

This clone was observed a handful of times. TCRdb's protein for this DNA is that of a much larger clone and differs from the translation at residue 15, likely a read error; the protein shown is the DNA translation. The CDR3 spells CALGELIPSSLLGDASRTDKLIF. CDR3 nucleotide sequence: TGTGCTCTTGGGGAACTCATTCCTTCCTCGCTACTGGGGGATGCGAGCAGGACCGATAAACTCATCTTT. The chain is built from TRDV1 and TRDJ1; 10 positions agree with TRDD3. The J gene is not listed in TCRdb, so it was assigned here from a DNA match to germline. The CDR3 length is 23 residues. Germline V CDR1 and CDR2: TSWWSYY, QGS. V shed 0 bases, J shed 2 bases, and the junction held 24 bases outside the gene matches.

This clone has at least ten counts. The protein given by TCRdb reflects a much larger clone and differs at residue 26 from this DNA's translation, likely from a read error; the protein shown is the DNA's translation. The CDR3 DNA reads TGTGCTCTTGGGGAACGAAAGGACGAAAGGGGAAAGTCCCTACGTATTCCTAGGGGGGGATGGTCGGTCGATAAACCCATCTTT. Translating gives CALGERKDERGKSLRIPRGGWSVDKPIF. The chain uses TRDV1 and TRDJ1, with D maybe TRDD3 (7 bases). Germline V gene data show CDR1 as TSWWSYY and CDR2 as QGS. CDR3 length equals 28 residues.

To note about this clone: A read error likely explains why the TCRdb protein, taken from a much larger clone, differs from this DNA's translation at residue 19; the protein shown is translated from the DNA. The chain joins TRDV1 to TRDJ1; possible D gene TRDD3, 10 bases. TCRdb does not report a J gene; here it was assigned by matching the DNA to germline references. Germline values: CDR1 TSWWSYY, CDR2 QGS. This CDR3 spans 23 amino acids. DNA of the CDR3: TGTGCTCTTGGGGATCTCCCTTCCTACCTGGGGGATATAGCCCATGCGTACACCGGTAAACTCATCTTT. It is translated as CALGDLPSYLGDIAHAYTGKLIF.

As to this clone: The TCRdb protein, from a much larger clone, departs from this DNA's translation at residue 6, likely by read error; the protein shown derives from the DNA. This chain uses TRDV3 with TRDJ1; 7 nucleotides agree with TRDD3. The J gene is not listed in TCRdb, so it was assigned here from a DNA match to germline. Trimming at V came to 4 bases and at J to 5 bases, leaving 28 bases not matched to a gene. CDR1 is TVYSNPD and CDR2 is GDNSRS in the germline V gene (reference sequence). This CDR3 is built from 19 residues. The CDR3 here is CASTGPSTSLGVLADKLIF. The CDR3 DNA reads as TGTGCCTCCACGGGCCCTTCAACGTCCCTGGGGGTTTTAGCGGATAAACTCATCTTT.

Details on this clone: TCRdb shows a much larger clone's protein in place of this DNA's translation, and the two differ at residue 10, likely through a read error; the protein shown is translated from the DNA. This sequence joins TRDV1 and TRDJ1; 9 nucleotides agree with TRDD3. TCRdb supplies no J gene; here it was assigned by aligning the nucleotide sequence to germline. V lost 1 base, J lost 7 bases, and 19 bases stayed unmatched. The length of the CDR3 is 19 residues. CDR1 is TSWWSYY and CDR2 is QGS in the germline V gene. The chain's CDR3 is CALGEHTSLRGIHAVKLIF. Written as DNA, the CDR3 is TGTGCTCTTGGGGAACACACTTCCCTCCGGGGGATACACGCCGTTAAACTCATCTTT.